Below, 13 T cell receptor beta chains from the same sample are listed, as sequenced in a study of early T cells in non-severe SARS-CoV-2 infection (dated by TCRdb to the early 2020s). Library construction relied on 5' RACE. The run used a NextSeq 500. Through fastp at Q25 and MiXCR, TCRdb rebuilt clones from the public reads, retaining in-frame beta chains. Each record represents a unique CDR3 protein, reported with the most common genes and DNA among its rows. This sample is represented by 55,000 to 65,000 distinct CDR3 sequences; roughly a tenth of them were singletons. Of the sample, around 8.3% falls within the top ten clones. Sequencing was done on a sample of whole blood. The receptors were sampled from an adult who was a healthcare worker with PCR-confirmed SARS-CoV-2 infection or an uninfected control (not recorded which).

This clonotype was detected many times. The chain combines TRBV7-2 with TRBJ2-1; 11 positions agree with TRBD2. V dropped 1 base and J dropped 14; count of bases not matched to a gene: 7. The CDR3 is 14 amino acids. Germline V gives CDR1 SGHTA, CDR2 FQGNSA. The CDR3 coding sequence is TGTGCCAGCAGCTTAGTCCTAGCGGGAGGATCCGAGTTCTTC. It codes for CASSLVLAGGSEFF. Drawing the rest from reference TRBV7-2 and TRBJ2-1, the complete variable domain is GAGVSQSPSNKVTEKGKDVELRCDPISGHTALYWYRQSLGQGLEFLIYFQGNSAPDKSGLPSDRFSAERTGGSVSTLTIQRTQQEDSAVYLCASSLVLAGGSEFFGPGTRLTVL.

This clonotype was seen a handful of times. A much bigger clone sits one base away, suggesting this may be a read error. V is TRBV6-2 or TRBV6-3 and J is TRBJ2-7; maybe TRBD2 (6 bases). Germline CDR1 MNHEY, CDR2 SVGEGT. The CDR3 is 16 amino acids. CDR3 bases: TGTGCCAGCAGTCCTACGACTAGTGTCAAGTCCTACGGGCAGTACTTC. It translates to CASSPTTSVKSYGQYF.

The J gene is TRBJ1-1, the V gene TRBV20-1, with a possible D match to TRBD1 (6 bases). This CDR3 is built from 14 residues. Germline-derived CDR1 and CDR2 are DFQATT and SNEGSKA (reference sequence). V dropped 5 bases and J dropped 4 bases, with 17 bases sitting between them. CDR3 in amino acids: CSAGGRGSRTEAFF. The CDR3 coding sequence is TGCAGTGCTGGGGGCAGGGGTTCACGCACTGAAGCTTTCTTT.

This clonotype came up many times. V usage is TRBV24-1 and J usage is TRBJ2-1; 13 bases align to TRBD2. The germline gives CDR1 KGHDR, CDR2 SFDVKD. The CDR3 consists of 19 residues. Trimming cost V 4 bases and J 0 bases; bases outside gene matches: 8. This CDR3 is CATSDSGTSGISSYNEQFF. The DNA of the CDR3 is TGTGCCACCAGTGACTCCGGGACTAGCGGGATTAGCTCCTACAATGAGCAGTTCTTC.

This clonotype was picked up many times. V usage is TRBV5-1 and J usage is TRBJ1-2; D is ambiguous. Trimming pared 0 bases from V and 7 bases from J, leaving 13 bases between. This CDR3 spans 14 amino acids. Germline loops: CDR1 SGHRS, CDR2 YFSETQ. CDR3 nucleotide sequence: TGCGCCAGCAGCTTGGACGGGAGTAAAGGTGGCTACACCTTC. Protein: CASSLDGSKGGYTF. The full variable domain, completed using reference TRBV5-1 and TRBJ1-2, is KAGVTQTPRYLIKTRGQQVTLSCSPISGHRSVSWYQQTPGQGLQFLFEYFSETQRNKGNFPGRFSGRQFSNSRSEMNVSTLELGDSALYLCASSLDGSKGGYTFGSGTRLTVV.

In its sample, this clonotype was seen many times. V is TRBV4-3 and J is TRBJ2-3; the match to TRBD2 covers 7 bases. From germline, CDR1 is LGHNA and CDR2 YSLEER. CDR3 length: 14 amino acids. V lost 3 bases and J lost 6; bases outside the gene matches: 6. DNA for the CDR3: TGCGCCAGCAGCCAGGGGGGGTCCGGGGATACGCAGTATTTT. It is translated as CASSQGGSGDTQYF.

This clonotype was found many times. The chain employs TRBV20-1 and TRBJ2-3; TRBD2 matches at 7 bases. CDR1 and CDR2 from the germline V gene are DFQATT and SNEGSKA (reference sequence). The J segment lost 0 bases and the V segment lost 4 bases, leaving 7 bases of the junction unmatched. The CDR3 is made up of 15 amino acids. The CDR3 loop reads CSANQRGVSTDTQYF. CDR3 sequence (DNA): TGCAGTGCTAACCAGCGGGGAGTGAGCACAGATACGCAGTATTTT.

The chain links TRBV10-3 to TRBJ1-1; D gene unclear. The CDR3 sequence is 13 residues long. Trimming took off 6 bases at V and 0 bases at J, with 8 bases between the two ends. Germline V gives CDR1 ENHRY, CDR2 SYGVKD. CDR3 region: CAISGPMNTEAFF. CDR3 sequence (DNA): TGTGCCATCAGCGGACCGATGAACACTGAAGCTTTCTTT.

The chain couples TRBV30 to TRBJ1-5; TRBD1 matches at 10 bases. The CDR3 is 14 residues long. Germline CDR1 and CDR2: GTSNPN and SVGIG (reference sequence). V shed 3 bases and J 7 bases; nucleotides not matched to a gene: 6. In DNA, the CDR3 is TGTGCCTGGAGACGGGACAGGGGTGAGCAGCCCCAGCATTTT. This codes for CAWRRDRGEQPQHF. Variable domain in full (rest from reference TRBV30 and TRBJ1-5): SQTIHQWPATLVQPVGSPLSLECTVEGTSNPNLYWYRQAAGRGLQLLFYSVGIGQISSEVPQNLSASRPQDRQFILSSKKLLLSDSGFYLCAWRRDRGEQPQHFGDGTRLSIL.

The chain has TRBV7-2 and TRBJ2-2, with D unclear. The CDR3 contains 18 residues. Germline CDR1 reads SGHTA; CDR2 reads FQGNSA. The V end was cut by 5 bases, the J end by 2 bases, with 21 bases between. This CDR3 is CASSVIFAERQNTGELFF. CDR3 nucleotides: TGTGCCAGCAGCGTTATATTTGCGGAACGACAAAACACCGGGGAGCTGTTTTTT.

This clonotype was detected many times. This chain joins TRBV11-2 and TRBJ2-5, with D perhaps TRBD2 (5 bases). The germline V gene has CDR1 SGHAT and CDR2 FQNNGV. The CDR3 is 16 residues long. V was cut by 4 bases and J by 4 bases, with 19 bases left in between. For the CDR3, the DNA is TGTGCCAGCAGCTCCCGAGGGTTCGGCGTCGGAGAGACCCAGTACTTC. Its protein product is CASSSRGFGVGETQYF.

This clonotype was seen at least ten times. The chain uses TRBV19 and TRBJ2-2; 10 positions match TRBD2. This CDR3 has 18 amino acids. With 5 bases clipped from V and 5 bases from J, the junction kept 14 bases outside the gene matches. CDR1 LNHDA and CDR2 SQIVND come from the germline V gene (reference sequence). CDR3 protein: CASSWSTSGKGGTGELFF. The CDR3 DNA sequence: TGTGCCAGTAGTTGGTCAACTAGCGGGAAAGGAGGAACCGGGGAGCTGTTTTTT.

The chain combines TRBV6-2 or TRBV6-3 with TRBJ2-7, with D possibly TRBD2 on 5 matching bases. Trimming took 0 bases from V and 0 from J, leaving 9 bases between them. CDR3 length equals 15 residues. Germline V lookup: CDR1 MNHEY, CDR2 SVGEGT. This CDR3 is CASSYSSESSYEQYF. DNA for the CDR3: TGTGCCAGCAGTTACTCTAGCGAGAGCTCCTACGAGCAGTACTTC.